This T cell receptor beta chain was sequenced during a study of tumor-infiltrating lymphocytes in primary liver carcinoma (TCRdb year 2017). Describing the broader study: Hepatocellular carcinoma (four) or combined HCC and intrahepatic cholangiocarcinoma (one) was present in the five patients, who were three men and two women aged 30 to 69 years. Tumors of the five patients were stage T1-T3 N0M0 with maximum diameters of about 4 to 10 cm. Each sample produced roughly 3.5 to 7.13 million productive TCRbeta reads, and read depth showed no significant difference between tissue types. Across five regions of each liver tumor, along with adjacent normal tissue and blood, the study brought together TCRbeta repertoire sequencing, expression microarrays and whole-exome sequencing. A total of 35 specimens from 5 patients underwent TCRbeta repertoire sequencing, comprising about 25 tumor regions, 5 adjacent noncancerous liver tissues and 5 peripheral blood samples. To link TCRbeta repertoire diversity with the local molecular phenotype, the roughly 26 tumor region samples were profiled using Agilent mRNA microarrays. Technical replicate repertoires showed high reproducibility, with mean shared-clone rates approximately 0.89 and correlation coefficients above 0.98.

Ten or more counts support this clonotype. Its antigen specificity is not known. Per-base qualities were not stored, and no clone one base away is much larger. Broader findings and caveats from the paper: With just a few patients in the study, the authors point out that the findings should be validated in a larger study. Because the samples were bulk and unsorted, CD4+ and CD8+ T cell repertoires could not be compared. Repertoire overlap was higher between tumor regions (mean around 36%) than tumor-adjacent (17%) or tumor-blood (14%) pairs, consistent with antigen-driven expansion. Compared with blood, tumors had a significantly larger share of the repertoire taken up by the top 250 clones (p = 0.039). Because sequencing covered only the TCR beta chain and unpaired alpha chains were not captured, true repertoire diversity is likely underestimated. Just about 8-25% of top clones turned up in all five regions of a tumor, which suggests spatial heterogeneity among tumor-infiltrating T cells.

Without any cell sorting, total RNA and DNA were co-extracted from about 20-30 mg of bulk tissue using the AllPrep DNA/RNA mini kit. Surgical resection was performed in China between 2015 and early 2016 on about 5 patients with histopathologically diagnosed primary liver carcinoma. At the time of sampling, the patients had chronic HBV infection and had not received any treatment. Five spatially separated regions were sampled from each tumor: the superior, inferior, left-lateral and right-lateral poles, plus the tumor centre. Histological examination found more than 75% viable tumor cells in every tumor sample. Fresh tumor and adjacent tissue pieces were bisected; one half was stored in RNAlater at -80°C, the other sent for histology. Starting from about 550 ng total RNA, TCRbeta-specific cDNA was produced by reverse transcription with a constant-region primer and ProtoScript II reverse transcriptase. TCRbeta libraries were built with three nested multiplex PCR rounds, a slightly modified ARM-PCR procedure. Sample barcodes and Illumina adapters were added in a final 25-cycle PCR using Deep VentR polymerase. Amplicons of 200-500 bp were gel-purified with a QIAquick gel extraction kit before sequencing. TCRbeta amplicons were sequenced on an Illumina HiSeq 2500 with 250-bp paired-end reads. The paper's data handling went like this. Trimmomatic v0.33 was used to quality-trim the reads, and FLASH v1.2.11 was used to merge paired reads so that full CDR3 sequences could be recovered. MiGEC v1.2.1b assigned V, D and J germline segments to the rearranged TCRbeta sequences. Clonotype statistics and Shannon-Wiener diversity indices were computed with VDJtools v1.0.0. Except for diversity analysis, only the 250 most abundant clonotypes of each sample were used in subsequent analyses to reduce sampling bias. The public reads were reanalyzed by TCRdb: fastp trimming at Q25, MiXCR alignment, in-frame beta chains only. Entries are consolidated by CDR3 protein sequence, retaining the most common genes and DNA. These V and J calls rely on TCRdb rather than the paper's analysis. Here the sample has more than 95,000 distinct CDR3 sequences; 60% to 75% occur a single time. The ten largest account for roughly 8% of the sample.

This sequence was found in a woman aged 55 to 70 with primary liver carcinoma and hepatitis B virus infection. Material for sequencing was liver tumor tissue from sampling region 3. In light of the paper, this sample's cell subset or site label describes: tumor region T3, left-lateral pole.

The DNA sequence is as follows: TGTGCCAGCAACCAAAACAGGGGGCAAGGCTATGGCTACACCTTC. Translated, it gives CASNQNRGQGYGYTF. The sequence is built from TRBV6-1 and TRBJ1-2; 9 central bases correspond to TRBD1. The V end gives up 7 bases and the J end 4 bases, leaving 10 bases in the junction not matched to a gene. The CDR3 runs 15 amino acids, cysteine and phenylalanine included. Only the CDR3 region is kept as DNA, spanning 45 bases read in frame from base 1. CDR1 and CDR2, looked up from the germline V gene, are MNHNS and SASEGT.